This TCR beta chain stems from a study of Graves' ophthalmopathy and Graves' hyperthyroidism. Overall study context: Peripheral blood was gathered at first diagnosis, ahead of any treatment whatsoever.

The V gene's germline CDR1 is SQVTM and CDR2 ANQGSEA. Trimming removed 7 bases from V and 2 bases from J, with 7 bases in between. This CDR3 is built from 11 residues. Isolation of PBMCs was performed using around 9.5 ml of fresh peripheral blood. RNA transcripts served as template for amplifying TCR beta CDR3 sequences. Following a first-round RT-PCR that used HTBI primers, a second-round multiplex PCR was carried out. TCRdb reanalysed the multiplex PCR reads using MiXCR and keeps one entry per CDR3 protein. The data show tens of thousands of distinct CDR3 sequences, approximately 47% seen once. The sequence came from an adult woman with Graves' ophthalmopathy. The chain recombines TRBV29-1 with TRBJ2-3; D gene ambiguous. Material for sequencing was peripheral blood. The CDR3: CSGPDTDTQYF. The CDR3 bases are TGCAGCGGCCCTGACACAGATACGCAGTATTTT.